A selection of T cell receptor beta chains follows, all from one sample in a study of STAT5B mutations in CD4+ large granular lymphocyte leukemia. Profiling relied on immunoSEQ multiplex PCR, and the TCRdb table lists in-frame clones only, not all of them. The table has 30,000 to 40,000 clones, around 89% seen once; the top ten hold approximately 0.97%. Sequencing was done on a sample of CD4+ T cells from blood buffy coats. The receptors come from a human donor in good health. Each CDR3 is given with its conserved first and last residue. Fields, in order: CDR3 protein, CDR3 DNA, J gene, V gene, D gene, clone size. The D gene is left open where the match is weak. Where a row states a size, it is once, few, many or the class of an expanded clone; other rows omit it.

CDR3aa: CAIAGAGGVTYEQYF
CDR3nt: TGTGCCATCGCGGGAGCGGGAGGTGTGACCTACGAGCAGTACTTC
j_gene: TRBJ2-7
v_gene: TRBV10-3
d_gene: TRBD2
abundance: -

CDR3aa: CATSGPGNTIYF
CDR3nt: TGTGCCACCTCAGGCCCTGGAAACACCATATATTTT
j_gene: TRBJ1-3
v_gene: TRBV6-6
d_gene: -
abundance: -

CDR3aa: CSVEDRTGGGYGYTF
CDR3nt: TGCAGCGTTGAAGATAGGACAGGGGGGGGCTATGGCTACACCTTC
j_gene: TRBJ1-2
v_gene: TRBV29-1
d_gene: TRBD1
abundance: -

CDR3aa: CASSLTRPPYGYTF
CDR3nt: TGCGCCAGCAGCTTGACGCGACCCCCCTATGGCTACACCTTC
j_gene: TRBJ1-2
v_gene: TRBV5-1
d_gene: -
abundance: -

CDR3aa: CASSYAPQQGDGYTF
CDR3nt: TGTGCCAGCAGTTACGCCCCTCAACAGGGGGATGGCTACACCTTC
j_gene: TRBJ1-2
v_gene: TRBV6-5
d_gene: TRBD1
abundance: -

CDR3aa: CASSLVGNAQYF
CDR3nt: TGTGCCAGCAGCTTAGTTGGGAACGCGCAGTATTTT
j_gene: TRBJ2-3
v_gene: TRBV7-9
d_gene: -
abundance: -

CDR3aa: CASSLDPSRGAYGYTF
CDR3nt: TGTGCCAGCAGCTTAGATCCCTCGAGGGGGGCCTATGGCTACACCTTC
j_gene: TRBJ1-2
v_gene: TRBV11-3
d_gene: -
abundance: -

CDR3aa: CASSYLGQYTEAFF
CDR3nt: TGTGCCAGTTCTTACCTGGGACAGTACACTGAAGCTTTCTTT
j_gene: TRBJ1-1
v_gene: TRBV19
d_gene: TRBD1
abundance: few

CDR3aa: CSARDFETQYF
CDR3nt: TGCAGTGCACGGGACTTCGAGACCCAGTACTTC
j_gene: TRBJ2-5
v_gene: TRBV20-1
d_gene: -
abundance: few

CDR3aa: CSVGLTGVGTDTQYF
CDR3nt: TGCAGCGTTGGACTTACAGGGGTGGGGACAGATACGCAGTATTTT
j_gene: TRBJ2-3
v_gene: TRBV29-1
d_gene: TRBD1
abundance: once

CDR3aa: CASSQVDSYNEQFF
CDR3nt: TGCGCCAGCAGCCAAGTCGACAGTTACAATGAGCAGTTCTTC
j_gene: TRBJ2-1
v_gene: TRBV4-3
d_gene: -
abundance: -

CDR3aa: CASSHGAGGQETQYF
CDR3nt: TGCGCCAGCAGCCATGGTGCAGGGGGGCAAGAGACCCAGTACTTC
j_gene: TRBJ2-5
v_gene: TRBV4-3
d_gene: -
abundance: -

CDR3aa: CASRPRQGVTYGYTF
CDR3nt: TGTGCCAGCAGACCCAGACAGGGGGTTACCTATGGCTACACCTTC
j_gene: TRBJ1-2
v_gene: TRBV28
d_gene: TRBD1
abundance: -

CDR3aa: CASSLGLAGGRGGELFF
CDR3nt: TGCGCCAGCAGCCTGGGACTAGCGGGGGGGCGGGGCGGGGAGCTGTTTTTT
j_gene: TRBJ2-2
v_gene: TRBV4-3
d_gene: TRBD2
abundance: -

CDR3aa: CASSLDNEQFF
CDR3nt: TGTGCCAGCAGCTTAGACAATGAGCAGTTCTTC
j_gene: TRBJ2-1
v_gene: TRBV7-9
d_gene: -
abundance: -

CDR3aa: CASSLVSGGAGSQETQYF
CDR3nt: TGTGCCAGCAGCTTAGTTAGCGGGGGGGCGGGATCGCAAGAGACCCAGTACTTC
j_gene: TRBJ2-5
v_gene: TRBV11-2
d_gene: TRBD2
abundance: -

CDR3aa: CASSSGTSGKTQYF
CDR3nt: TGTGCCAGCAGCTCCGGGACTAGCGGGAAGACCCAGTACTTC
j_gene: TRBJ2-5
v_gene: TRBV7-2
d_gene: TRBD2
abundance: -